This T cell receptor beta chain was sequenced during a study of post-analysis software for immune sequencing data. Background on the study: Clinical courses comprised relapsing-remitting, secondary progressive and progressive-relapsing multiple sclerosis.

Comments on this clonotype: The antigen is undetermined.

Libraries were made from TCR beta cDNA, and they carried unique molecular identifiers. TCRdb recomputed calls from the PCR reads with MiXCR, one row per CDR3 protein. Here the sample spans under 900,000 distinct CDR3 sequences, about 50% being singletons. CDR1 is SGHTA and CDR2 is FQGTGA in the germline V gene. The CDR3 length is 18 residues. J gave up 2 bases and V 5 bases, and 15 bases lay outside the gene matches. Study observations and caveats: Relative to controls, patients had 4 or 5 TRBV segments at higher frequency, with TRBV5-6, TRBV5-1 and TRBV20-1 among these.

The chain links TRBV7-3 to TRBJ2-3; 8 nucleotides line up with TRBD2. The sequencing sample was made of blood. The clonotype originates from a girl aged 10-17 years with multiple sclerosis. The CDR3 nucleotides read TGTGCCAGCAGCATGGACGGAGGACTAGCTGAGAACACAGATACGCAGTATTTT. It encodes CASSMDGGLAENTDTQYF. Using reference TRBV7-3 and TRBJ2-3 for the parts outside the CDR3, the full variable domain is GAGVSQTPSNKVTEKGKYVELRCDPISGHTALYWYRQSLGQGPEFLIYFQGTGAADDSGLPNDRFFAVRPEGSVSTLKIQRTERGDSAVYLCASSMDGGLAENTDTQYFGPGTRLTVL.